The clone carrying this TCR beta chain was seen more than once but under ten times. Its antigen is still unknown. The source material, RNA transcripts, was used to amplify TCR beta CDR3 regions. When the TCR CDR3 underwent first-round RT-PCR, the HTBI primer set was used. One entry per CDR3 protein, called by TCRdb with MiXCR from the multiplex PCR reads. The profile covers roughly 500,000 distinct CDR3 sequences, with 46% appearing a single time and approximately 44% taken by the ten largest. CDR3 length: 12 amino acids. CDR1 is SQVTM and CDR2 is ANQGSEA in the germline V gene. The data stem from a study of T cells in Graves' hyperthyroidism and ophthalmopathy. Thyroid ultrasound and orbital computed tomography, with clinical symptoms and serum thyroxine and TRAb, informed diagnoses. Study-level points and caveats: Ophthalmopathy and stable hyperthyroidism were told apart by a 13 V-J model.

This sequence joins TRBV29-1 and TRBJ2-7; maybe TRBD2 (6 bases). The tail of the sequence fits TRBJ2-1 better, so the J call may be wrong. The receptor's source is an adult woman with Graves' disease, either hyperthyroidism or ophthalmopathy (not recorded which). The specimen sequenced was peripheral blood or thyroid tissue (not recorded which). The CDR3 is CSVAPGANEQFF. DNA of the CDR3: TGCAGCGTTGCCCCGGGAGCGAATGAGCAGTTCTTC.